This TCR beta chain was obtained from a study of CD8+ T cells in alopecia areata listed by TCRdb under 2018. At the level of the whole study: The treated patients, all with moderate-to-severe alopecia areata, were enrolled in an open-label pilot trial of oral tofacitinib given at 5 to 10 mg twice daily. Tofacitinib was given for 6 to 18 months, followed by 6 months of follow-up off drug to assess delayed response and recurrence. The study used high-throughput TCRbeta sequencing to examine T cell clonal expansion in alopecia areata, in both the C3H/HeJ mouse model and human patients. Human TCRbeta sequencing covered scalp tissue and sorted CD4+ and CD8+ peripheral blood T cells from patchy and totalis/universalis alopecia areata patients and healthy controls. Patients on tofacitinib were biopsied at baseline and after 4 and 24 weeks of treatment, and several of the patients also had a later scalp biopsy. Scalp clonality was compared among normal scalp (n=4), patchy alopecia areata scalp (n=8), and alopecia totalis/universalis scalp (n=8). RNA came from the PAXgene miRNA kit for fixed scalp, the miRNeasy kit for PBMCs, and the RNeasy kit for mouse skin. immunoSEQ multiplex PCR using 35 Vbeta forward primers and 13 Jbeta reverse primers was used to amplify TCRbeta CDR3 regions.

Library preparation was by the immunoSEQ multiplex PCR assay. RNA was extracted from all samples and reverse transcribed into cDNA as template for TCR sequencing. SuperScript III was used to make first-strand cDNA, primed with a 2:1 mix of oligo-dT and random hexamers. A synthetic immune receptor repertoire was used to measure amplification bias, and any remaining bias was corrected computationally. Concerning the study's data processing: Raw reads were preprocessed for error removal, and CDR3 was defined according to IMGT conventions as running from the conserved cysteine to phenylalanine. To get clonality, Shannon entropy was normalized by log2 of the number of productive unique TCRs and the result was subtracted from 1. Scalp TCRbeta sequences were cross-referenced with sorted blood CD4 and CD8 repertoires so that the CD4 or CD8 identity of scalp clones could be inferred. TCRdb provides this immuneACCESS table in a form limited to in-frame rearrangements. Some clones are lacking; in checked studies, under half of them reflect an unresolved V gene, and why the rest are absent is not known. The DNA gave D and trimming, while V, J and clone size come from that table. Within this sample are about 180,000 clones, with less than 75% of them counted one time only. Approximately 10% of the sample is held by the ten biggest clonotypes.

CDR1 and CDR2, per the germline V gene, are LGHNA and YNFKEQ. From cysteine to phenylalanine, the CDR3 is 15 amino acids long. The entry retains the CDR3 DNA only, 45 bases that are in frame from base 1. From V the trimming removes 8 bases and from J it removes 5 bases, while the gene matches leave 7 bases of the junction unaccounted for. About this clone itself: Its antigen is still unknown. No clone much larger than this one lies a single base away; base qualities are absent.

On the study overall, not on this receptor specifically: Scalp TCR repertoire analysis is complicated because resident alphabeta T cells in normal human skin are also sequenced, whereas mouse skin is dominated by gammadelta T cells. TCR sequences shared between patients were less clear than in mice, possibly partly because of HLA diversity in the patient population. Higher clonality and more expanded CD8+ clones were observed in lesional scalp than in normal scalp, particularly in alopecia totalis/universalis, a finding suggestive of antigenic drive.

The time point label of this sample denotes: baseline before oral tofacitinib. Lesional scalp punch biopsies and peripheral blood were collected from alopecia areata patients. After PBMCs were isolated by density centrifugation and stained for CD3, CD4 and CD8, a FACSAria was used to sort CD4+ and CD8+ T cells. The sample in question was CD8+ T cells sorted from blood, obtained at week 0. The chain is made from TRBV4-2 and TRBJ2-1; TRBD2 agrees with 12 junctional bases. This TCR was sampled from a human donor with alopecia areata. The DNA sequence is TGTGCCAGCCGATGGACTAGCGGGGATAACAATGAGCAGTTCTTC. It specifies CASRWTSGDNNEQFF.